The 4 T cell receptor beta chains below come from one sample, sequenced in a study of T cells in Graves' hyperthyroidism and ophthalmopathy. Amplification yielded TCR beta CDR3 regions, with RNA transcripts as the source. The TCR CDR3 first-round RT-PCR relied on the HTBI primer set. A single record per CDR3 protein comes from TCRdb applying MiXCR to the multiplex PCR reads. This sample carries about 660,000 distinct CDR3 sequences, over 40% of them seen once, and the ten largest clones take under 8%. The sequenced sample was peripheral blood or thyroid tissue (not recorded which). The receptors were sampled from an adult man with Graves' disease, either hyperthyroidism or ophthalmopathy (not recorded which).

The chain links TRBV7-8 to TRBJ1-4; 9 positions match TRBD1. This CDR3 contains 15 residues. The V segment lost 3 bases and the J segment 2 bases; nucleotides outside the gene matches: 1. Germline assignment: CDR1 SGHVS and CDR2 FQNEAQ. The CDR3 region has the DNA TGTGCCAGCAGCTTCACAGGGGGCACTAATGAAAAACTGTTTTTT. Translated, it gives CASSFTGGTNEKLFF.

This chain links TRBV7-9 with TRBJ2-7; D is possibly TRBD1 (5 bases). The end of the DNA aligns better with TRBJ2-5, so the J call may be wrong. CDR3 length: 13 residues. Germline assignment: CDR1 SEHNR and CDR2 FQNEAQ (reference sequence). DNA of the CDR3: TGTGCCAGCAGCCCGACAGTCACGGAGACCCAGTACTTC. This gives the protein CASSPTVTETQYF.

This clonotype was picked up many times. This chain connects TRBV29-1 to TRBJ1-2, with D possibly being TRBD1 (5 bases). The germline CDR1 and CDR2 sequences are SQVTM and ANQGSEA. Deletions cut 2 bases from V and 2 bases from J, with 12 bases between. This CDR3 comprises 14 residues. CDR3 residues: CSVETRQGNYGYTF. CDR3 nucleotides: TGCAGCGTTGAAACTCGTCAGGGAAACTATGGCTACACCTTC.

About this clonotype itself: The junction and the germline gene differ at one end; a read error may be behind it. The chain joins TRBV9 to TRBJ1-2, with D unclear. CDR3 length: 10 residues. Germline-derived CDR1 and CDR2 are SGDLS and YYNGEE. The CDR3 coding sequence is TGTGTCAGCCGCAACTATGGCTACACCTTC. Translating gives CVSRNYGYTF.